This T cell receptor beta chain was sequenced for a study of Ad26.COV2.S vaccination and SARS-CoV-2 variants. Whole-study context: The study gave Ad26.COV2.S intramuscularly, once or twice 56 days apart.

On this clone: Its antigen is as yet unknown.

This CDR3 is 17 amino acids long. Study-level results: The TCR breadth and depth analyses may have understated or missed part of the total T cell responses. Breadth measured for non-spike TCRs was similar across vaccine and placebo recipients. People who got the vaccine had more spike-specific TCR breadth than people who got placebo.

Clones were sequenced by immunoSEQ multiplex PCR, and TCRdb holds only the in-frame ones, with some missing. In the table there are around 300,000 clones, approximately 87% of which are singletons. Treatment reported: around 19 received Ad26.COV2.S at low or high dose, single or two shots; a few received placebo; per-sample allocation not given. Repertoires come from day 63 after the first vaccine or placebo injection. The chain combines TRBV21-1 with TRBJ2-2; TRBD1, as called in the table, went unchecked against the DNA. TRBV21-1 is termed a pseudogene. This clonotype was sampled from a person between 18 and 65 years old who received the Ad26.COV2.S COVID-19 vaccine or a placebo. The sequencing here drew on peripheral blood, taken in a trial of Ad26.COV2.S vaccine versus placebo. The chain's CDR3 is CASSKTHSLSNTGELFF. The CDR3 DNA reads TGTGCCAGCAGCAAAACGCACAGCCTATCGAACACCGGGGAGCTGTTTTTT.